The rows below give T cell receptor beta chains drawn from one sample of a study of radiation and T cells in renal cell carcinoma. The protocol was immunoSEQ multiplex PCR, while the TCRdb copy is restricted to in-frame clones and leaves out a portion. The sample consists of 100,000 to 150,000 clones, 81% of them appearing once. This material consisted of blood, taken from a patient whose treatment included radiotherapy and nephrectomy. These receptors were collected from a man in his forties or fifties with renal cell carcinoma. CDR3s include the opening cysteine and the closing phenylalanine or tryptophan. D genes are given only for firm matches. A row's size may be missing; if present it is once, few, many or a size class.

D,J,V,size,CDR3,DNA
.,TRBJ2-1,TRBV20-1,.,CSARNNEQFF,TGCAGTGCTAGAAACAATGAGCAGTTCTTC
.,TRBJ2-7,TRBV25-1,.,CASSDRQSSYEQYF,TGTGCCAGCAGTGACCGACAGTCCTCCTACGAGCAGTACTTC
.,TRBJ1-2,TRBV2,.,CASSELGTGPYGYTF,TGTGCCAGCAGTGAATTAGGGACCGGGCCCTATGGCTACACCTTC
.,TRBJ2-7,TRBV6-5,.,CASTHGPSYEQYF,TGTGCCAGCACCCATGGACCGAGCTACGAGCAGTACTTC
TRBD2,TRBJ2-1,TRBV7-2,.,CASSFGYRGGRLNEQFF,TGTGCCAGCAGCTTCGGTTACCGGGGGGGCCGACTTAATGAGCAGTTCTTC
TRBD1,TRBJ2-5,TRBV9,.,CASSVSGQQTQYF,TGTGCCAGCAGCGTATCGGGACAGCAGACCCAGTACTTC
TRBD1,TRBJ2-7,TRBV5-5,.,CASSLNRGREQYF,TGTGCCAGCAGCTTGAATAGGGGGCGCGAGCAGTACTTC
.,TRBJ1-2,TRBV30,.,CAWSTTGIYTF,TGTGCCTGGAGTACGACAGGAATCTACACCTTC
TRBD1,TRBJ2-7,TRBV5-4,.,CASSFQGDYEQYF,TGTGCCAGCAGCTTTCAGGGGGATTACGAGCAGTACTTC
.,TRBJ1-5,TRBV19,.,CASSIGGRAETQHF,TGTGCCAGTAGTATAGGCGGCAGGGCGGAGACCCAGCATTTT
.,TRBJ2-1,TRBV5-6,once,CASSLATAGWNEQFF,TGTGCCAGCAGCTTGGCGACTGCCGGCTGGAATGAGCAGTTCTTC
TRBD2,TRBJ2-3,TRBV6-1,.,CASSEGSSGTDTQYF,TGTGCCAGCAGTGAAGGATCTAGCGGGACAGATACGCAGTATTTT
.,TRBJ1-4,TRBV7-8,.,CASSLAAGASEKLFF,TGTGCCAGCAGCTTAGCGGCAGGGGCGAGTGAAAAACTGTTTTTT
.,TRBJ2-2,TRBV2,few,CASSAGELAPGELFF,TGTGCCAGCAGTGCGGGAGAGCTAGCCCCCGGGGAGCTGTTTTTT
.,TRBJ2-3,TRBV7-2,few,CASSLVAGRGLLTDTQYF,TGTGCCAGCAGCTTAGTGGCGGGCCGGGGCCTACTCACAGATACGCAGTATTTT
.,TRBJ1-2,TRBV27,once,CATQPTTSYGYTF,TGTGCCACTCAACCGACTACAAGCTATGGCTACACCTTC
TRBD2,TRBJ2-7,TRBV30,.,CTWSVSGGTYEQYF,TGTACCTGGAGTGTATCCGGGGGGACCTACGAGCAGTACTTC
.,TRBJ1-1,TRBV28,.,CASNQREAPNTEAFF,TGTGCCAGCAACCAGCGGGAAGCCCCGAACACTGAAGCTTTCTTT
TRBD2,TRBJ2-5,TRBV4-1,.,CASSQDGTSLETQYF,TGCGCCAGCAGCCAAGATGGGACTAGTTTAGAGACCCAGTACTTC
.,TRBJ2-7,TRBV6-4,.,CASSFLPGYEQYF,TGTGCCAGCAGTTTCCTTCCCGGGTACGAGCAGTACTTC
.,TRBJ1-1,TRBV6-1,.,CASRVLPGGRTEAFF,TGTGCCAGCAGGGTACTACCTGGAGGGCGGACTGAAGCTTTCTTT
.,TRBJ1-6,TRBV14,.,CASSRSRWDSPLHF,TGTGCCAGCAGTAGGAGCCGGTGGGATTCACCCCTCCACTTT
.,TRBJ2-7,TRBV20-1,once,CSARFYEQYF,TGCAGTGCTAGGTTTTACGAGCAGTACTTC
.,TRBJ1-2,TRBV30,.,CAWSMSANYGYTF,TGTGCCTGGAGTATGTCCGCTAACTATGGCTACACCTTC
TRBD1,TRBJ1-1,TRBV18,few,CASSIGQGDGEAFF,TGTGCCAGCTCAATAGGACAGGGGGATGGTGAAGCTTTCTTT
.,TRBJ2-2,TRBV5-1,.,CASTTNRGELFF,TGCGCCAGCACCACGAATCGTGGGGAGCTGTTTTTT
.,TRBJ1-3,TRBV11-1,.,CASSPGRTSSGNTIYF,TGTGCCAGCAGCCCGGGACGGACATCCTCTGGAAACACCATATATTTT
TRBD1,TRBJ1-4,TRBV6-1,few,CASSGTVNNEKLFF,TGTGCCAGCAGCGGGACAGTAAATAATGAAAAACTGTTTTTT
.,TRBJ2-7,TRBV5-4,.,CASSLEQGPYEQYF,TGTGCCAGCAGCTTGGAACAGGGTCCCTACGAGCAGTACTTC
TRBD2,TRBJ2-3,TRBV5-8,.,CASSFFSGRTDTQYF,TGTGCCAGCAGCTTTTTCAGCGGGAGAACAGATACGCAGTATTTT
.,TRBJ1-2,TRBV6-5,.,CASSRSGVPYYGYTF,TGTGCCAGCAGTAGATCAGGGGTCCCCTACTATGGCTACACCTTC
.,TRBJ2-5,TRBV18,.,CASSPQAGETQYF,TGTGCCAGCTCGCCCCAGGCGGGAGAGACCCAGTACTTC
.,TRBJ1-5,TRBV6-5,.,CASSYRFRSNQPQHF,TGTGCCAGCAGTTATCGGTTCCGTAGCAATCAGCCCCAGCATTTT
TRBD1,TRBJ2-3,TRBV7-2,many,CASSRQGIGTDTQYF,TGTGCCAGCAGCCGACAGGGGATAGGCACAGATACGCAGTATTTT
.,TRBJ2-2,TRBV18,once,CASSPRQDPPGELFF,TGTGCCAGCTCACCCCGTCAGGATCCCCCCGGGGAGCTGTTTTTT
.,TRBJ1-3,TRBV27,.,CASSFGYSGNTIYF,TGTGCCAGCAGTTTCGGCTATTCTGGAAACACCATATATTTT
.,TRBJ1-3,TRBV5-6,.,CASSGRGSSGNTIYF,TGTGCCAGCAGCGGCAGGGGAAGCTCTGGAAACACCATATATTTT
.,TRBJ1-2,TRBV30,once,CAWSVPGPSGGYGYTF,TGTGCCTGGAGTGTACCGGGCCCCAGTGGGGGCTATGGCTACACCTTC
TRBD2,TRBJ2-1,TRBV5-4,.,CASSLYSGGTYNEQFF,TGTGCCAGCAGCCTCTATAGCGGGGGGACCTACAATGAGCAGTTCTTC
TRBD1,TRBJ2-7,TRBV15,.,CATSSRMGTDPYEQYF,TGTGCCACCAGCAGCCGAATGGGGACAGACCCCTACGAGCAGTACTTC
.,TRBJ2-1,TRBV9,.,CASSVNWVPSNEQFF,TGTGCCAGCAGCGTAAACTGGGTCCCCTCCAATGAGCAGTTCTTC
.,TRBJ2-5,TRBV7-6,.,CASSSPHGQLSTQYF,TGTGCCAGCAGCTCACCCCACGGACAGCTCTCTACCCAGTACTTC
TRBD1,TRBJ1-1,TRBV5-1,.,CASSLVQGALNTEAFF,TGCGCCAGCAGCTTGGTGCAGGGGGCCTTAAACACTGAAGCTTTCTTT
TRBD2,TRBJ2-7,TRBV30,.,CAWSVLAGVYEQYF,TGTGCCTGGAGTGTACTAGCGGGAGTATACGAGCAGTACTTC